The rows below give T cell receptor beta chains drawn from one sample of a study of human T cells and chemical hapten exposure. One entry per CDR3 protein results from TCRdb running MiXCR on the RACE reads. The sample includes roughly 40,000 distinct CDR3 sequences, roughly 10% of them seen just once. This material consisted of whole blood, taken in connection with sensitization to the hapten diphenylcyclopropenone (DPC). The receptors derive from a woman in her twenties or thirties with alopecia areata. Some clones in this sample may be carry-over from other donors' samples. CDR3s include the opening cysteine and the closing phenylalanine or tryptophan. D genes are given only for firm matches. Clone sizes are given selectively: once, few, many, or a class where the clone is expanded.

d_call: TRBD1; clone_size: many; v_call: TRBV5-4; j_call: TRBJ1-1; cdr3_nt: TGTGCCAGCAGTTTACGACAGGGGAACACTGAAGCTTTCTTT; cdr3_aa: CASSLRQGNTEAFF
d_call: .; clone_size: .; v_call: TRBV28; j_call: TRBJ1-4; cdr3_nt: TGTGCCAGCGAGAGCCCGGGACTCGGGGATGAAAAACTGTTTTTT; cdr3_aa: CASESPGLGDEKLFF
d_call: TRBD1; clone_size: few; v_call: TRBV27; j_call: TRBJ2-3; cdr3_nt: TGTGCCAGCAGTTCAGAGACAGGGGTAGCAGATACGCAGTATTTT; cdr3_aa: CASSSETGVADTQYF
d_call: .; clone_size: .; v_call: TRBV5-6; j_call: TRBJ2-7; cdr3_nt: TGTGCCAGCAGCTTGTTCCCAGGGTCCTACGAGCAGTACTTC; cdr3_aa: CASSLFPGSYEQYF
d_call: .; clone_size: few; v_call: TRBV20-1; j_call: TRBJ2-3; cdr3_nt: TGCAGTGCTAGAGGGACTGCAGGGGGGTTCACAGATACGCAGTATTTT; cdr3_aa: CSARGTAGGFTDTQYF
d_call: .; clone_size: .; v_call: TRBV20-1; j_call: TRBJ2-7; cdr3_nt: TGCAGTGCTGCGAGTGAGTCCTACGAGCAGTACTTC; cdr3_aa: CSAASESYEQYF
d_call: TRBD1; clone_size: few; v_call: TRBV4-2; j_call: TRBJ1-5; cdr3_nt: TGTGCCAGCAGCCAAGGGACAGGGCTTCAGCCCCAGCATTTT; cdr3_aa: CASSQGTGLQPQHF
d_call: .; clone_size: few; v_call: TRBV12-3/TRBV12-4; j_call: TRBJ2-6; cdr3_nt: TGTGCCAGCAGTTTAGGCCTCGGGGGAACCTTAGACTCTGGGGCCAACGTCCTGACTTTC; cdr3_aa: CASSLGLGGTLDSGANVLTF
d_call: .; clone_size: many; v_call: TRBV7-2; j_call: TRBJ1-2; cdr3_nt: TGTGCCAGCAGCTTTGGGGAAGCAGATGGCTACACCTTC; cdr3_aa: CASSFGEADGYTF
d_call: .; clone_size: .; v_call: TRBV4-3; j_call: TRBJ2-7; cdr3_nt: TGCGCCAGCAGCCAAACACGGTCACAGGGATGGGGCGAGCAGTACTTC; cdr3_aa: CASSQTRSQGWGEQYF
d_call: .; clone_size: .; v_call: TRBV12-3/TRBV12-4; j_call: TRBJ1-4; cdr3_nt: TGTGCCAGCAGTCAGGGGAATGAAAAACTGTTTTTT; cdr3_aa: CASSQGNEKLFF
d_call: .; clone_size: few; v_call: TRBV12-3/TRBV12-4; j_call: TRBJ1-2; cdr3_nt: TGTGCCAGCAGTTTCCGTTTCTATGGCTACACCTTC; cdr3_aa: CASSFRFYGYTF
d_call: TRBD1; clone_size: .; v_call: TRBV7-6; j_call: TRBJ2-5; cdr3_nt: TGTGCCAGCAGCCAGATTCCAGGGACAGGGGGCCACAAGGAAGAGACCCAGTACTTC; cdr3_aa: CASSQIPGTGGHKEETQYF
d_call: .; clone_size: .; v_call: TRBV7-9; j_call: TRBJ2-3; cdr3_nt: TGTGCCAGCAGCTTATATCTGGGAACAGATACGCAGTATTTT; cdr3_aa: CASSLYLGTDTQYF
d_call: .; clone_size: .; v_call: TRBV9; j_call: TRBJ1-6; cdr3_nt: TGTGCCAGCAGCGCCCCCGGTCATGGATCCTCTAATTCACCCCTCCACTTT; cdr3_aa: CASSAPGHGSSNSPLHF